Each of the 6 T cell receptor beta chains below was sequenced from the same sample in a study of blood T cell repertoires in COVID-19. TCRdb's table, derived via immunoSEQ multiplex PCR, lists solely in-frame clones and lacks some. The table records roughly 130,000 clones, around 87% of them present only once. The sequenced sample consisted of peripheral blood. These receptors originate from an older woman with acute or convalescent COVID-19.

The chain is built from TRBV5-1 and TRBJ2-7; 8 nucleotides align to TRBD1. The CDR3 is made up of 13 amino acids. The germline V gene encodes CDR1 SGHRS and CDR2 YFSETQ. The V segment lost 3 bases and the J segment 7 bases; nucleotides outside the gene matches: 6. This CDR3 is CASSYGQGGEQYF. CDR3 coding DNA: TGCGCCAGCAGCTATGGACAGGGCGGGGAGCAGTACTTC.

V gene TRBV18 combines with J gene TRBJ1-4; 7 bases map to TRBD1. CDR1 is KGHSH and CDR2 is LQKENI in the germline V gene. The CDR3 spans 15 residues. Unmatched junction bases numbered 4, after V lost 1 base and J lost 5 bases. Written as DNA, the CDR3 is TGTGCCAGCTCACCACAGAGACAGGGCAATGAAAAACTGTTTTTT. This gives the protein CASSPQRQGNEKLFF.

This chain links TRBV25-1 with TRBJ1-4; no clear D. The CDR3 length is 15 residues. CDR1 is MGHDK, CDR2 SYGVNS, per germline. With 4 bases removed from V and 2 bases from J, the gap between germline ends came to 11 bases. Written as DNA, the CDR3 is TGTGCCAGCAGTGCCGACTACCAGACTAATGAAAAACTGTTTTTT. As protein: CASSADYQTNEKLFF.

This chain links TRBV10-3 with TRBJ1-5, with D unclear. Germline CDR1 and CDR2: ENHRY and SYGVKD. The V and J ends lost 3 bases and 3 bases respectively, with 9 bases between them. This CDR3 region has 14 residues. The CDR3 DNA sequence: TGTGCCATCAGTGAAGCCGGGAACAATCAGCCCCAGCATTTT. Amino acids: CAISEAGNNQPQHF.

The gene calls are TRBV23-1 and TRBJ1-1; 7 bases are shared with TRBD1. TRBV23-1 is known as an ORF, though its function is uncertain. CDR3 size: 15 residues. V shed 7 bases and J 2 bases; nucleotides not matched to a gene: 10. CDR3 in amino acids: CASTPTGTENTEAFF. In DNA, the CDR3 is TGCGCCAGCACCCCTACCGGGACAGAAAACACTGAAGCTTTCTTT.

The chain uses TRBV3-1 (or the pseudogene TRBV3-2) and TRBJ2-2, with D possibly being TRBD1 (6 bases). Germline-derived CDR1 and CDR2 are LGHDT and YNNKEL (reference sequence). Trimming shortened V by 4 bases and J by 7 bases, and 10 bases separated the two germline ends. The CDR3 sequence is 13 residues long. The DNA of the CDR3 is TGTGCCAGCAGCCCAGGGGAAGGCGGGGAGCTGTTTTTT. It translates to CASSPGEGGELFF.